This T cell receptor beta chain derives from a study of T cell responses to AZD1222 COVID-19 vaccine. The method was immunoSEQ multiplex PCR; TCRdb's version includes in-frame clones alone and lacks a portion of them. The top ten hold 4.5% to 6% of the sample, which has tens of thousands of clones, around 90% seen once. Study-wide results and limits: Variant regions that are unmutated are reportedly the target of nearly half of spike-specific TCRs.

In the case of this clone: Its antigen is currently unknown.

V lost 5 bases to trimming and J lost 5 bases; unmatched junction nucleotides: 2. Germline values: CDR1 SEHNR, CDR2 FQNEAQ (reference sequence). The CDR3 runs 13 residues. The clonotype originates from an adult in good health. The chain joins TRBV7-9 to TRBJ1-5, with 8 positions matching TRBD1. The material sequenced was peripheral blood, taken on day 0 of AZD1222 vaccination. CDR3 sequence: CASSLTGDQPQHF. As DNA, the CDR3 is TGTGCCAGCAGCCTGACAGGGGATCAGCCCCAGCATTTT.